This TCR beta chain was identified in a study of cytomegalovirus exposure and HLA in healthy donors. Study overall: From donors who were HLA-typed, an early data release held 65 million to 85 million unique TCRs. Study-wide results and caveats: A highly shared variant cluster was judged a likely technical artifact.

Germline values: CDR1 SGHAT, CDR2 FQNNGV. This CDR3 comprises 18 residues. Amplification used 60 Vbeta primers and 13 Jbeta primers. Sequenced by immunoSEQ multiplex PCR; TCRdb stores in-frame clones only, minus some. This table has some 40,000 clones, around 50% appearing once. Healthy donors of bone marrow made up the group. Of note for this clone: Its target is not known.

The chain carries TRBV11-2 and TRBJ2-5; 8 bases fit TRBD2. The J call may be mistaken, given a closer DNA end match to TRBJ2-7. This receptor was obtained from a woman in her thirties or forties in good health and CMV-seropositive. Sample: PBMCs. CDR3 protein: CASSLINRAGGLRYEQYF. CDR3 DNA sequence: TGTGCCAGCAGCTTAATCAACCGGGCGGGGGGACTCCGGTACGAGCAGTACTTC.